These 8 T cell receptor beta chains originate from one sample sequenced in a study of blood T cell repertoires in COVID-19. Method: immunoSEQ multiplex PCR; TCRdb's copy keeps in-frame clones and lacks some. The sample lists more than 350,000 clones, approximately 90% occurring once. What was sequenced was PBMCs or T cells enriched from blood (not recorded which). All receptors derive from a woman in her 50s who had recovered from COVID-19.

Here the CDR3 reads CASSIGTKRDQPQHF. The CDR3 nucleotides read TGTGCCAGCTCGATCGGGACAAAAAGGGATCAGCCCCAGCATTTT. J is TRBJ1-5 and V is TRBV7-9, with a possible D match to TRBD1 (6 bases). This CDR3 is built from 15 residues. Germline values: CDR1 SEHNR, CDR2 FQNEAQ (reference sequence). Trimming took 8 bases from V and 5 from J, leaving 19 bases between them.

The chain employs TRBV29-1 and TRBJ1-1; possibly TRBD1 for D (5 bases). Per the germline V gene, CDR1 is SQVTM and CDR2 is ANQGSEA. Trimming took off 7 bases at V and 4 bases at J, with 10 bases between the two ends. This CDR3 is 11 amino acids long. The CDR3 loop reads CSGRGSTEAFF. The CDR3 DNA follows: TGCAGCGGAAGGGGTAGCACTGAAGCTTTCTTT.

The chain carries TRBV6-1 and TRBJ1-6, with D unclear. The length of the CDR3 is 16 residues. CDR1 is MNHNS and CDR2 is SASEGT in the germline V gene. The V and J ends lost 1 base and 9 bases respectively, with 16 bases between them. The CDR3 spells CASSEDLGRGASPLHF. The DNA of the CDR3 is TGTGCCAGCAGTGAAGATTTAGGACGGGGAGCTTCACCCCTCCACTTT.

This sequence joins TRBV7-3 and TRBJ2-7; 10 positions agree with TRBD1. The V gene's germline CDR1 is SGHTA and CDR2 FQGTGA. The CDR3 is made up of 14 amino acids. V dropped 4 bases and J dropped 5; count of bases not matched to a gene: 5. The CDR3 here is CASSSGQGLDEQYF. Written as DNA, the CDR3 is TGTGCCAGCAGCTCGGGACAGGGGCTCGACGAGCAGTACTTC.

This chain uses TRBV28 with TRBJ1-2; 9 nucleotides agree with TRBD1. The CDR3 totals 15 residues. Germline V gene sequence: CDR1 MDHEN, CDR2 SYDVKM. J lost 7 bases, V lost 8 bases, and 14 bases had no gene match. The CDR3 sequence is CASSPGQGGPGGYTF. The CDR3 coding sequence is TGTGCCAGCTCGCCGGGACAGGGAGGGCCGGGTGGCTACACCTTC.

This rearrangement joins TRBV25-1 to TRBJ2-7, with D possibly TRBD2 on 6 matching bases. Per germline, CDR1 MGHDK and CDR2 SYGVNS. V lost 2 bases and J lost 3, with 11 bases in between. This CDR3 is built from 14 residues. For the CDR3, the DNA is TGTGCCAGCAGTGAAACCTGGCGGGGCTACGAGCAGTACTTC. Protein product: CASSETWRGYEQYF.

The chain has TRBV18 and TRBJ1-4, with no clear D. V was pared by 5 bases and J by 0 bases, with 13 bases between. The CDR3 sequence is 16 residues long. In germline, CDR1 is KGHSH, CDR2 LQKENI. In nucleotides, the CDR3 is TGTGCCAGCTCAACCGGGAGACTTGCAACTAATGAAAAACTGTTTTTT. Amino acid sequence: CASSTGRLATNEKLFF. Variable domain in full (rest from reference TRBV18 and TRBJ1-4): NAGVMQNPRHLVRRRGQEARLRCSPMKGHSHVYWYRQLPEEGLKFMVYLQKENIIDESGMPKERFSAEFPKEGPSILRIQQVVRGDSAAYFCASSTGRLATNEKLFFGSGTQLSVL.

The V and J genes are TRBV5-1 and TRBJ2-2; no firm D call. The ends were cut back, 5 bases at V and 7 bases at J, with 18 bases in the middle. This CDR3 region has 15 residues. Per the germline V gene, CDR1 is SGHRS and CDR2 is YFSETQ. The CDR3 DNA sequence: TGCGCCAGCAGTAGATCAGGATCCACGGACGGGGAGCTGTTTTTT. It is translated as CASSRSGSTDGELFF.